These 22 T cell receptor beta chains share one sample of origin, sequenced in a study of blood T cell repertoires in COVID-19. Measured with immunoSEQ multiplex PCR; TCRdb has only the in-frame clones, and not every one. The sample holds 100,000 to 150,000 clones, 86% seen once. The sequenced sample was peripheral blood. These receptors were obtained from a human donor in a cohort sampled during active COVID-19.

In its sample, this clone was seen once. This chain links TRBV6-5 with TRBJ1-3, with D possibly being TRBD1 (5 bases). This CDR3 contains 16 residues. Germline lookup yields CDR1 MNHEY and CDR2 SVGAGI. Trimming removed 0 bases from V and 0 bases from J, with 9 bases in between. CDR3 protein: CASSYSGQTSGNTIYF. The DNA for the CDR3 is TGTGCCAGCAGTTACTCAGGACAAACCTCTGGAAACACCATATATTTT.

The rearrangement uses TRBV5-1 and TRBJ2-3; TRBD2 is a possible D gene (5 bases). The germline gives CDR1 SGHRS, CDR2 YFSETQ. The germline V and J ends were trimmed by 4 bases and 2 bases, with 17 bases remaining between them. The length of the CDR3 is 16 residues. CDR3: CASSPGLSQPTDTQYF. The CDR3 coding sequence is TGCGCCAGCAGCCCCGGACTCTCTCAGCCCACAGATACGCAGTATTTT.

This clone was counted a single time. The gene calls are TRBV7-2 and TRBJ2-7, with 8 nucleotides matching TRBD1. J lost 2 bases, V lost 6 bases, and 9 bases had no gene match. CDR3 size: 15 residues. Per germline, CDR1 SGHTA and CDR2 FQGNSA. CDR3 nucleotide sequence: TGTGCCAGCAGTTTCTGGACAGGGTCCACCTACGAGCAGTACTTC. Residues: CASSFWTGSTYEQYF.

The CDR3 loop reads CASSAGEDYEQYF. The CDR3 region has the DNA TGTGCCAGTAGTGCGGGAGAAGACTACGAGCAGTACTTC. The J gene is TRBJ2-7, the V gene TRBV19; TRBD2 matches 7 bases. Germline V gives CDR1 LNHDA, CDR2 SQIVND (reference sequence). Trimming cost V 5 bases and J 3 bases; bases outside gene matches: 4. The CDR3 is made up of 13 amino acids.

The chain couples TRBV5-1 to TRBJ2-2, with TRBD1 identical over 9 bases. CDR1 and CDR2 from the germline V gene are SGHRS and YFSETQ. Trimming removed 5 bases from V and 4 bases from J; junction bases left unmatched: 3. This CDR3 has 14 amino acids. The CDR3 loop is CASRGQGSTGELFF. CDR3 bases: TGCGCCAGCAGGGGACAGGGAAGCACCGGGGAGCTGTTTTTT.

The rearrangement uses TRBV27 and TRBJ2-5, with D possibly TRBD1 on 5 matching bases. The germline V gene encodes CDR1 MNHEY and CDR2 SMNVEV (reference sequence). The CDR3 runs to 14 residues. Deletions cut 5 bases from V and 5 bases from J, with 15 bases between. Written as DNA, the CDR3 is TGTGCCAGCAGTAAAATAGGGGTGGGGGAGACCCAGTACTTC. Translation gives CASSKIGVGETQYF.

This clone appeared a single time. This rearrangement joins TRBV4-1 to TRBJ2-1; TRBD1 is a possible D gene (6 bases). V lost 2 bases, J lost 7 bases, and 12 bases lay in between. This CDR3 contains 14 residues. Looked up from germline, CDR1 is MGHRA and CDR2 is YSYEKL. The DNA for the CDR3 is TGCGCCAGCAGCCAACCTTTAACAGGGAATGAGCAGTTCTTC. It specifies CASSQPLTGNEQFF.

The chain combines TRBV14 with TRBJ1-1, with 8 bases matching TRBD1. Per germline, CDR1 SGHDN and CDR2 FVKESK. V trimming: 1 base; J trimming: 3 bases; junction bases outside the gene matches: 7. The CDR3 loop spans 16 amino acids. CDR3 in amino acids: CASSQVRGQGDTEAFF. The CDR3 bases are TGTGCCAGCAGCCAAGTCAGGGGGCAAGGGGACACTGAAGCTTTCTTT.

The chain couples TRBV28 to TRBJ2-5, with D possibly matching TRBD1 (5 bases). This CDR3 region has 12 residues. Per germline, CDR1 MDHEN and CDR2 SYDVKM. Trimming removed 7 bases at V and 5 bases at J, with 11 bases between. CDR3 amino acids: CASNQGYETQYF. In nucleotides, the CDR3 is TGTGCCAGCAATCAGGGTTACGAGACCCAGTACTTC.

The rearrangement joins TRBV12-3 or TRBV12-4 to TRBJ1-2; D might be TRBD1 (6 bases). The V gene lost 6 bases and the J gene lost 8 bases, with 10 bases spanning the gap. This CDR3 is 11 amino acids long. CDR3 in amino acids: CASRGGGGYTF. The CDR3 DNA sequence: TGTGCCAGCAGAGGGGGGGGAGGCTACACCTTC.

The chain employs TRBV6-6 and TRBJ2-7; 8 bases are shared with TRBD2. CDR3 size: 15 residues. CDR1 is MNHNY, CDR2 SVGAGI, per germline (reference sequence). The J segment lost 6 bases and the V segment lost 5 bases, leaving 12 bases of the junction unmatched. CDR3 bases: TGTGCCAGCAGTACCCCCGCGCGGGAGGCGGTCGAGCAGTACTTC. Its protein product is CASSTPAREAVEQYF.

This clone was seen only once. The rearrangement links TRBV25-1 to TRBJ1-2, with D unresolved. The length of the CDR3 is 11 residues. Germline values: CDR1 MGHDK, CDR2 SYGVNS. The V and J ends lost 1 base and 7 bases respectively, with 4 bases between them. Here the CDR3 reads CASSELSGYTF. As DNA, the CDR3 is TGTGCCAGCAGTGAATTATCTGGCTACACCTTC.

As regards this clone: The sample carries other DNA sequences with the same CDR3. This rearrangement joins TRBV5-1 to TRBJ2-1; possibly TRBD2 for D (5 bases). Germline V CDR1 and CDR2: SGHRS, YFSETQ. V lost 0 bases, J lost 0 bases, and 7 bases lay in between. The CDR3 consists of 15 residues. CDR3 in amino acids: CASSLVGDSYNEQFF. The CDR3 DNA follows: TGCGCCAGCAGCTTGGTGGGAGACTCCTACAATGAGCAGTTCTTC.

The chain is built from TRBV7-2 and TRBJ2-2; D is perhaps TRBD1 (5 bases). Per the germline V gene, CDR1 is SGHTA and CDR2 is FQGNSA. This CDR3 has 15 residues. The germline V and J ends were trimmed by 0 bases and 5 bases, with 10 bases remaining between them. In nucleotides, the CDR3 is TGTGCCAGCAGCTTAGCCCCCCCAGGGACCGGGGAGCTGTTTTTT. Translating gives CASSLAPPGTGELFF.

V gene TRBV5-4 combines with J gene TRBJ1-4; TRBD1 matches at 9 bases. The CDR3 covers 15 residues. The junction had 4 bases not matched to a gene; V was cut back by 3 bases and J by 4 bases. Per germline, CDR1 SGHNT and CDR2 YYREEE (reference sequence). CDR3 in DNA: TGTGCCAGCAGCTCCCGGACAGGGGATAATGAAAAACTGTTTTTT. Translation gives CASSSRTGDNEKLFF.

The CDR3 protein is CASSSSGTSGRDTQYF. Here the CDR3 DNA reads TGCGCCAGCAGCTCCTCCGGGACTAGCGGGAGAGATACGCAGTATTTT. V gene TRBV5-1 combines with J gene TRBJ2-3; 14 bases fit TRBD2. This CDR3 comprises 16 residues. V was pared by 3 bases and J by 5 bases, with 5 bases of the junction left unmatched. Germline V gene lookup returns CDR1 SGHRS and CDR2 YFSETQ.

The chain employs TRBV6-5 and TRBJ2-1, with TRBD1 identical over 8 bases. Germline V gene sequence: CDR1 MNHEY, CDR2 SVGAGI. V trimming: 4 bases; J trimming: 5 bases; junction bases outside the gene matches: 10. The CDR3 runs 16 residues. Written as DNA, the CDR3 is TGTGCCAGCAGTTCCCCACCAGGGGGCAGGAACAATGAGCAGTTCTTC. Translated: CASSSPPGGRNNEQFF.

This chain's CDR3 is CASSLTHLGETQYF. CDR3 nucleotide sequence: TGCGCCAGCAGCTTGACACACCTCGGGGAGACCCAGTACTTC. The rearrangement joins TRBV5-1 to TRBJ2-5; D remains ambiguous. The CDR3 loop spans 14 amino acids. Per the germline V gene, CDR1 is SGHRS and CDR2 is YFSETQ. Trimming pared 1 base from V and 5 bases from J, leaving 12 bases between.

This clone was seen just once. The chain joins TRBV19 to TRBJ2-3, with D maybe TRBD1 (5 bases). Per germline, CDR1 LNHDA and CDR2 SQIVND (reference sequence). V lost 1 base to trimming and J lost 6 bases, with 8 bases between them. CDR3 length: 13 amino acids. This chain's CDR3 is CASSIVYRDTQYF. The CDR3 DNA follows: TGTGCCAGTAGTATAGTTTACAGGGATACGCAGTATTTT.

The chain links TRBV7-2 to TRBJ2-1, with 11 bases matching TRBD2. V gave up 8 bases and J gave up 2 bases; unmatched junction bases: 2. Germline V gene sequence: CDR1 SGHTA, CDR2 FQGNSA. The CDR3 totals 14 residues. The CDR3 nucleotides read TGTGCCAGCGCTAGCGGGGGGACCTACAATGAGCAGTTCTTC. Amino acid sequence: CASASGGTYNEQFF.

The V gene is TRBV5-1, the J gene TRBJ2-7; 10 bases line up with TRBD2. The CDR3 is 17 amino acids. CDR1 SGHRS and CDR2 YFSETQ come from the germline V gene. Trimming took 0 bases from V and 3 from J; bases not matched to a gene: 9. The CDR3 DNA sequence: TGCGCCAGCAGCTTGGACGGTAGCGGGAGGAATCACTACGAGCAGTACTTC. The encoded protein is CASSLDGSGRNHYEQYF.

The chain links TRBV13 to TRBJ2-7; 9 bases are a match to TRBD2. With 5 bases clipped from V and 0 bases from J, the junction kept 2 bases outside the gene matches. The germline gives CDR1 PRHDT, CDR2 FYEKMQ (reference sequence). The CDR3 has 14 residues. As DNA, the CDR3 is TGTGCCAGCAGCCCGACTAGCGGCTCCTACGAGCAGTACTTC. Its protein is CASSPTSGSYEQYF.